The rows below give T cell receptor beta chains drawn from one sample of a study of cytomegalovirus exposure and HLA in healthy donors. The repertoire was sequenced with immunoSEQ multiplex PCR; TCRdb's copy has only in-frame clones and lacks some. The sample lists tens of thousands of clones; roughly 80% were seen once. Sequencing input: PBMCs. These receptors originate from a woman aged 30 to 39 in good health and CMV-seropositive. Each CDR3 is given with its conserved first and last residue. D genes are given only for firm matches. The size field is filled for only some rows; it gives once, few, many or a size class.

TRBV27	NA	TRBJ1-5	NA	CASSFEGGDQPQHF	TGTGCCAGCAGTTTTGAGGGGGGGGATCAGCCCCAGCATTTT
TRBV18	once	TRBJ2-1	NA	CASSPDRSSYNEQFF	TGTGCCAGCTCACCAGACAGGAGCTCCTACAATGAGCAGTTCTTC
TRBV6-1	NA	TRBJ2-1	NA	CASSTTDSFPPFF	TGTGCCAGCAGTACGACCGACTCCTTCCCCCCGTTCTTC
TRBV28	NA	TRBJ1-5	NA	CASSLVGVPNQPQHF	TGTGCCAGCAGTTTGGTAGGGGTGCCCAATCAGCCCCAGCATTTT
TRBV30	NA	TRBJ2-2	TRBD1	CAWNAGGDGSGELFF	TGTGCCTGGAACGCAGGGGGAGATGGATCCGGGGAGCTGTTTTTT
TRBV11-2	NA	TRBJ1-1	NA	CASSLRGLNTEAFF	TGTGCCAGCAGCTTAAGGGGTCTGAACACTGAAGCTTTCTTT
TRBV15	once	TRBJ1-2	TRBD1	CATSRDLDRDSKWGYTF	TGTGCCACCAGCAGAGATCTGGACAGGGACAGCAAATGGGGCTACACCTTC
TRBV11-1	once	TRBJ2-7	NA	CASSLSTRGGDYEQYF	TGTGCCAGCAGCCTATCCACTAGGGGAGGCGACTACGAGCAGTACTTC
TRBV4-3	NA	TRBJ2-3	NA	CASSQNSGFHRASSQYF	TGCGCCAGCAGCCAAAATTCCGGATTTCACAGGGCGTCATCGCAGTATTTT
TRBV19	NA	TRBJ1-2	NA	CASRFLGAKRGYTF	TGTGCCAGTAGATTTCTGGGGGCGAAACGGGGCTACACCTTC
TRBV25-1	NA	TRBJ1-2	TRBD1	CASSDRGHDYGYTF	TGTGCCAGCAGTGACAGGGGGCACGACTATGGCTACACCTTC
TRBV6-5	NA	TRBJ1-1	NA	CASNFQRGAVTEAFF	TGTGCCAGCAACTTTCAAAGGGGCGCGGTCACTGAAGCTTTCTTT
TRBV28	once	TRBJ1-4	NA	CARTTGGSGEKLFF	TGTGCCCGAACTACGGGGGGAAGTGGCGAAAAACTGTTTTTT
TRBV29-1	once	TRBJ2-3	TRBD2	CSVVIPGTSGRDTQYF	TGCAGCGTTGTTATACCCGGGACTAGCGGGAGGGATACGCAGTATTTT
TRBV28	NA	TRBJ2-7	NA	CASSPSSDLREQYF	TGTGCCAGCAGTCCGTCATCCGATTTGCGGGAGCAGTACTTC